Following are 32 T cell receptor beta chains from one sample sequenced in a study of T-cell memory formation after mild COVID-19. TCRdb fed the 5' RACE reads into MiXCR, producing one record per CDR3 protein. The sample carries around 200,000 distinct CDR3 sequences, approximately 17% recorded once. Sequencing was performed on PBMCs or a T cell subset sorted from them (not recorded which). Receptor source: a young man who had mild COVID-19 (a few samples of this study predate the infection). Cell type and time point are not known.

This clonotype showed up just a few times. This chain joins TRBV30 and TRBJ1-2; D is ambiguous. The germline V gene has CDR1 GTSNPN and CDR2 SVGIG (reference sequence). The CDR3 spans 13 residues. V was clipped by 0 bases and J by 4 bases, with 9 bases between them. The CDR3 DNA follows: TGTGCCTGGAGTGTACAAGCCTCCTATGGCTACACCTTC. Its protein product is CAWSVQASYGYTF.

A few counts support this clonotype. The V and J genes are TRBV20-1 and TRBJ2-5, with D perhaps assigned TRBD1 or TRBD2 (5 bases each). The CDR3 sequence is 12 residues long. CDR1 and CDR2 (germline): DFQATT, SNEGSKA (reference sequence). With 4 bases removed from V and 5 bases from J, the gap between germline ends came to 11 bases. The CDR3 sequence is CSANFREETQYF. CDR3 coding DNA: TGCAGTGCTAATTTCAGGGAGGAGACCCAGTACTTC.

V and J are TRBV7-2 and TRBJ2-2, with 9 positions matching TRBD2. The CDR3 contains 15 residues. Germline CDR1 SGHTA, CDR2 FQGNSA. With 5 bases clipped from V and 5 bases from J, the junction kept 6 bases outside the gene matches. The CDR3 nucleotides are TGTGCCAGCAGCAGGCCGACTAGCGGAACCGGGGAGCTGTTTTTT. Its protein product is CASSRPTSGTGELFF.

The chain is built from TRBV4-1 and TRBJ1-2; maybe TRBD1 (6 bases). CDR1 and CDR2 (germline): MGHRA, YSYEKL. V shed 3 bases and J shed 8 bases, with 19 bases lying between them. The CDR3 is 15 residues long. The CDR3 loop reads CASSHSRDIGRGYTF. Written as DNA, the CDR3 is TGCGCCAGCAGCCACAGCCGGGACATAGGAAGGGGCTACACCTTC.

The chain carries TRBV7-8 and TRBJ1-6; 9 nucleotides line up with TRBD1. Germline V gene lookup returns CDR1 SGHVS and CDR2 FQNEAQ. This CDR3 contains 15 residues. The J segment lost 10 bases and the V segment lost 2 bases, leaving 6 bases of the junction unmatched. The CDR3 region has the DNA TGTGCCAGCAGCTTACCGGGACAGGGTAGCTCACCCCTCCACTTT. This translates into CASSLPGQGSSPLHF.

The chain has TRBV5-4 and TRBJ2-1; tentatively, D is TRBD1 (5 bases). V lost 4 bases to trimming and J lost 3 bases, with 14 bases between them. Germline CDR1 SGHNT, CDR2 YYREEE (reference sequence). The CDR3 totals 15 residues. The CDR3, as DNA: TGTGCCAGCAGCGCCCGCGAAGGGGACTACAATGAGCAGTTCTTC. Amino acid sequence: CASSAREGDYNEQFF.

This clonotype was seen only a few times. The chain uses TRBV7-3 and TRBJ2-3; 7 bases map to TRBD1. The germline CDR1 and CDR2 sequences are SGHTA and FQGTGA. The trim removed 4 bases at V and 0 bases at J, leaving 7 bases unmatched. The CDR3 extends over 16 amino acids. The CDR3 reads CASSSTGAPSTDTQYF. As DNA, the CDR3 is TGTGCCAGCAGCTCTACAGGGGCTCCAAGCACAGATACGCAGTATTTT.

At least ten counts were recorded for this clonotype. The V call is TRBV7-2, the J call TRBJ2-7, with 9 bases identical to TRBD2. Germline V gene lookup returns CDR1 SGHTA and CDR2 FQGNSA. The CDR3 spans 13 residues. Trimming removed 3 bases from V and 7 bases from J; junction bases left unmatched: 4. The CDR3 coding sequence is TGTGCCAGCAGCTTCGCGGGGGGGCGGGAGCAGTACTTC. Translated, it gives CASSFAGGREQYF.

This clonotype was recorded a few times. The chain carries TRBV5-1 and TRBJ1-1; unclear D gene. Trimming took off 4 bases at V and 1 base at J, with 17 bases between the two ends. The CDR3 extends over 16 amino acids. CDR1 is SGHRS, CDR2 YFSETQ, per germline. CDR3 loop: CASSPDPNIANTEAFF. Written as DNA, the CDR3 is TGCGCCAGCAGCCCGGACCCAAACATAGCGAACACTGAAGCTTTCTTT.

The chain's CDR3 is CASSQDRAGSVLSPRINRETQYF. The CDR3 DNA follows: TGCGCCAGCAGCCAAGATCGCGCAGGGTCTGTGTTGTCCCCGAGAATAAACCGGGAGACCCAGTACTTC. The chain combines TRBV4-1 with TRBJ2-5, with D maybe TRBD1 (5 bases). V was pared by 0 bases and J by 5 bases, with 37 bases between. This CDR3 has 23 residues. The V gene's germline CDR1 is MGHRA and CDR2 YSYEKL.

In this sample, this clonotype turned up a few times. The chain carries TRBV7-9 and TRBJ2-5, with 7 bases aligning to TRBD2. With V trimmed by 4 bases and J by 2 bases, 4 bases remained unmatched. Germline V CDR1 and CDR2: SEHNR, FQNEAQ (reference sequence). There are 14 residues in the CDR3. The CDR3 sequence: CASSSTSWQETQYF. The CDR3 coding sequence is TGTGCCAGCAGCTCGACTAGCTGGCAAGAGACCCAGTACTTC.

This clonotype showed up just a few times. The chain uses TRBV24-1 and TRBJ2-3; possible D gene TRBD2, 5 bases. With 5 bases removed from V and 4 bases from J, the gap between germline ends came to 9 bases. The CDR3 consists of 13 residues. Germline V CDR1 and CDR2: KGHDR, SFDVKD. Written as DNA, the CDR3 is TGTGCCACCAGTGTGACCGGGGCAGATACGCAGTATTTT. Residues: CATSVTGADTQYF.

This clonotype was seen a handful of times. The rearrangement uses TRBV6-5 and TRBJ2-7; a weak D match, TRBD2 (6 bases). This CDR3 comprises 13 residues. The V gene's germline CDR1 is MNHEY and CDR2 SVGAGI. V was shortened by 8 bases and J by 2 bases, with 13 bases between the two germline ends. The CDR3: CASGRGSTYEQYV. The CDR3 bases are TGTGCCAGCGGTCGGGGGAGCACCTACGAGCAGTACGTC.

The V gene is TRBV5-1, the J gene TRBJ2-6; D call uncertain. CDR3 length: 15 residues. Trimming removed 0 bases at V and 0 bases at J, with 4 bases between. Germline CDR1 reads SGHRS; CDR2 reads YFSETQ. The CDR3 reads CASSLALSGANVLTF. The CDR3 DNA sequence: TGCGCCAGCAGCTTGGCCCTCTCTGGGGCCAACGTCCTGACTTTC.

The chain joins TRBV7-9 to TRBJ2-5; no firm D call. CDR3 length: 10 amino acids. Trimming removed 5 bases at V and 5 bases at J, with 3 bases between. From germline, CDR1 is SEHNR and CDR2 FQNEAQ (reference sequence). The CDR3 DNA reads as TGTGCCAGCAGCATGGAGACCCAGTACTTC. Translation gives CASSMETQYF.

This sequence joins TRBV20-1 and TRBJ1-1; maybe TRBD1 (5 bases). The V end was cut by 6 bases, the J end by 1 base, with 15 bases between. The CDR3 extends over 14 amino acids. Looked up from germline, CDR1 is DFQATT and CDR2 is SNEGSKA (reference sequence). The CDR3 DNA reads TGCAGTGCCCTCAGTGCGGGACCGAACACTGAAGCTTTCTTT. Amino acid sequence: CSALSAGPNTEAFF.

This clonotype has only a few counts. The V and J genes are TRBV10-3 and TRBJ2-2; D might be TRBD1 (6 bases). Germline V lookup: CDR1 ENHRY, CDR2 SYGVKD. The V and J ends lost 4 bases and 0 bases respectively, with 9 bases between them. The CDR3 runs 15 residues. The chain's CDR3 is CAISVQGPNTGELFF. Written as DNA, the CDR3 is TGTGCCATCAGTGTACAGGGACCGAACACCGGGGAGCTGTTTTTT.

The chain couples TRBV7-2 to TRBJ1-4; no reliable D call. V was trimmed by 2 bases and J by 6 bases, leaving 13 bases between them. The CDR3 is made up of 15 amino acids. The germline gives CDR1 SGHTA, CDR2 FQGNSA. For the CDR3, the DNA is TGTGCCAGCAGCTTAAGTTCGGGAGTTGATGAAAAACTGTTTTTT. Amino acids: CASSLSSGVDEKLFF.

The chain joins TRBV7-9 to TRBJ1-5; 7 bases map to TRBD1. CDR3 length: 15 amino acids. Germline values: CDR1 SEHNR, CDR2 FQNEAQ (reference sequence). After removal of 5 bases from V and 3 bases from J, the junction contained 7 bases not matched to a gene. The chain's CDR3 is CASSQYGTVNQPQHF. Written as DNA, the CDR3 is TGTGCCAGCAGCCAATATGGGACAGTCAATCAGCCCCAGCATTTT.

The rearrangement uses TRBV3-1 and TRBJ2-3; tentatively, D is TRBD2 (6 bases). Germline loops: CDR1 LGHDT, CDR2 YNNKEL (reference sequence). The CDR3 runs to 20 residues. V lost 0 bases and J lost 5, with 27 bases in between. The CDR3 loop is CASSQDLRISPGRGRDTQYF. In DNA, the CDR3 is TGTGCCAGCAGCCAAGATCTCCGAATCTCTCCGGGGCGGGGCAGAGATACGCAGTATTTT.

The rearrangement uses TRBV1 and TRBJ1-5. TRBV1 is a pseudogene locus. This CDR3 comprises 11 residues. The CDR3 sequence is CTSRTHQPQHF. The CDR3 DNA sequence: TGCACCAGCAGGACGCATCAGCCCCAGCATTTT.

J is TRBJ2-3 and V is TRBV4-2, with TRBD2 matching over 8 bases. In germline, CDR1 is LGHNA, CDR2 YNFKEQ. The CDR3 length is 19 residues. With 1 base clipped from V and 0 bases from J, the junction kept 12 bases outside the gene matches. The CDR3 DNA reads TGTGCCAGCAGCCAAGTCTGGGCGGGGGGCTCATCTAGCACAGATACGCAGTATTTT. This sequence encodes CASSQVWAGGSSSTDTQYF.

The rearrangement uses TRBV24-1 and TRBJ2-3; D is unresolved. V was cut by 4 bases and J by 3 bases, with 7 bases left in between. The CDR3 consists of 13 residues. Germline V gene lookup returns CDR1 KGHDR and CDR2 SFDVKD. The CDR3 DNA sequence: TGTGCCACCAGTGAGGCCCAGACAGATACGCAGTATTTT. Amino acid sequence: CATSEAQTDTQYF.

V usage is TRBV20-1 and J usage is TRBJ1-5; the D gene is possibly TRBD1 (5 bases). The CDR3 covers 13 residues. Germline V CDR1 and CDR2: DFQATT, SNEGSKA (reference sequence). Trimming shortened V by 6 bases and J by 1 base, and 10 bases separated the two germline ends. This CDR3 reads CSATGESNQPQHF. As DNA, the CDR3 is TGCAGTGCCACGGGGGAGAGCAATCAGCCCCAGCATTTT.

This clonotype was seen a few times. The rearrangement joins TRBV7-9 to TRBJ1-1; no clear D. CDR1 is SEHNR and CDR2 is FQNEAQ in the germline V gene (reference sequence). Trimming removed 3 bases at V and 6 bases at J, with 5 bases between. This CDR3 is built from 11 residues. The CDR3 is CASSLWAEAFF. The CDR3 DNA follows: TGTGCCAGCAGCTTGTGGGCTGAAGCTTTCTTT.

This clonotype has a handful of counts. This chain connects TRBV27 to TRBJ2-5; 7 bases fit TRBD2. This CDR3 spans 13 amino acids. Germline CDR1 and CDR2: MNHEY and SMNVEV (reference sequence). Losses at the gene ends were 4 bases for V and 4 bases for J; bases not matched to a gene: 3. The CDR3 protein is CASSWGGGETQYF. Written as DNA, the CDR3 is TGTGCCAGCAGTTGGGGGGGTGGAGAGACCCAGTACTTC.

Only a few counts were recorded for this clonotype. This sequence joins TRBV5-1 and TRBJ1-4; 8 bases match TRBD1. The V gene end was trimmed by 3 bases and the J gene end by 7 bases; junction bases not matched to a gene: 8. Germline V CDR1 and CDR2: SGHRS, YFSETQ. This CDR3 is built from 15 residues. The CDR3 is CASSSGTGRFEKLFF. In DNA, the CDR3 is TGCGCCAGCAGCTCCGGGACAGGTCGCTTTGAAAAACTGTTTTTT.

The chain uses TRBV6-2 or TRBV6-3 and TRBJ1-1; D ambiguous. The germline CDR1 and CDR2 sequences are MNHEY and SVGEGT. The CDR3 spans 13 residues. Trimming stripped 2 bases from V and 8 bases from J, with 12 bases between. The CDR3 DNA reads as TGTGCCAGCAGTTACGATGGGGAGGGAGAAGCTTTCTTT. Translated, it gives CASSYDGEGEAFF.

The sample holds a few counts of this clonotype. The chain combines TRBV20-1 with TRBJ1-6; D is undetermined. From germline, CDR1 is DFQATT and CDR2 SNEGSKA (reference sequence). Trimming cost V 3 bases and J 8 bases, with 14 bases left between them. This CDR3 contains 14 residues. The CDR3 region is CSARARSSYSPLHF. The CDR3 DNA follows: TGCAGTGCTAGGGCCAGATCCTCTTATTCACCCCTCCACTTT.

The chain recombines TRBV7-2 with TRBJ1-2, with 8 bases fitting TRBD1. The CDR3 is 15 amino acids. V was clipped by 4 bases and J by 4 bases; unmatched bases: 8. Germline V CDR1 and CDR2: SGHTA, FQGNSA. The CDR3 coding sequence is TGTGCCAGCAGCTCAGGGACAGGAGGGGGCTATGGCTACACCTTC. It is translated as CASSSGTGGGYGYTF.

The table lists this clonotype with many counts. V gene TRBV7-9 combines with J gene TRBJ2-3, with 7 bases fitting TRBD2. The germline V gene encodes CDR1 SEHNR and CDR2 FQNEAQ (reference sequence). This CDR3 has 14 residues. V was pared by 5 bases and J by 0 bases, with 2 bases of the junction left unmatched. CDR3 sequence: CASSASGSTDTQYF. The CDR3 nucleotides read TGTGCCAGCAGCGCTAGCGGTAGCACAGATACGCAGTATTTT. The whole variable domain, remainder taken from reference TRBV7-9 and TRBJ2-3, is DTGVSQNPRHKITKRGQNVTFRCDPISEHNRLYWYRQTLGQGPEFLTYFQNEAQLEKSRLLSDRFSAERPKGSFSTLEIQRTEQGDSAMYLCASSASGSTDTQYFGPGTRLTVL.

The rearrangement uses TRBV7-6 and TRBJ2-1; D is ambiguous. The V gene's germline CDR1 is SGHVS and CDR2 FNYEAQ. Trimming removed 2 bases from V and 7 bases from J, with 12 bases in between. The CDR3 runs 14 residues. In DNA, the CDR3 is TGTGCCAGCAGCTTAACCTCTGCCGGGAATGAGCAGTTCTTC. As protein: CASSLTSAGNEQFF.